This T cell receptor beta chain was identified during a study of blood T cells in healthy people across ages. General observations from the study: Both higher diversity and more naive CD4+ cells marked long-lived donors when set against aged donors. PBMCs left unsorted prevented a conclusive naive versus antigen-experienced comparison.

About this clonotype itself: Its target is not known.

In terms of origin and age, donors were healthy Caucasian individuals from Russia aged roughly 6 to 95. Each sample provided at least 6 micrograms of extracted total RNA. Together with a sample-barcoded 5' primer, a J-beta primer mix was included in a second PCR lasting roughly 6 to 12 cycles. TCRdb independently ran MiXCR on the 5' RACE reads; one entry per CDR3 protein. The sample contains 720,000 or so distinct CDR3 sequences, about 43% of which appear only once. The clonotype originates from a man older than 75 in good health. Sequencing was done on a sample of blood.

CDR3 amino acids: CSATGTGGSEAFF. As DNA, the CDR3 is TGCAGTGCCACCGGGACAGGGGGTAGTGAAGCTTTCTTT. This rearrangement joins TRBV29-1 to TRBJ1-1; TRBD1 agrees at 11 bases. The CDR3 is 13 residues long. Germline CDR1 is SQVTM and CDR2 is ANQGSEA. The whole variable domain, filled in from reference TRBV29-1 and TRBJ1-1, reads SAVISQKPSRDICQRGTSLTIQCQVDSQVTMMFWYRQQPGQSLTLIATANQGSEATYESGFVIDKFPISRPNLTFSTLTVSNMSPEDSSIYLCSATGTGGSEAFFGQGTRLTVV.